This is a list of T cell receptor beta chains from one sample in a study of cytotoxic CD8 clonotypes in ibrutinib-treated CLL. Method: immunoSEQ multiplex PCR; TCRdb's copy keeps in-frame clones and lacks some. The sample has some 200,000 clones, 70% seen once. The material was PBMCs, obtained after 12 months of ibrutinib treatment. These receptors all come from a human donor with chronic lymphocytic leukemia. Each CDR3 is given with its conserved first and last residue. The D gene is left open where the match is weak. Not all rows give a size; the values are once, few, many and, for expanded clones, a class.

>TRBV11-2|.|.|TRBJ1-2
CASEGFGSVEHSNYGYTF
TGTGCCTCCGAGGGTTTCGGGAGCGTAGAACATTCTAACTATGGCTACACCTTC
>TRBV30|.|.|TRBJ2-7
CAWSGAEEQYF
TGTGCCTGGAGTGGGGCGGAAGAGCAGTACTTC
>TRBV2|.|.|TRBJ1-1
CASSGWGDLNTEAFF
TGTGCCAGCAGTGGTTGGGGAGACCTGAACACTGAAGCTTTCTTT
>TRBV5-6|.|.|TRBJ2-1
CASSLRQDNNEQFF
TGTGCCAGCAGCTTGCGGCAAGACAACAATGAGCAGTTCTTC
>TRBV7-9|.|.|TRBJ1-2
CASSPQAGAGGGYTF
TGTGCCAGCAGCCCTCAAGCGGGAGCGGGCGGTGGCTACACCTTC
>TRBV9|.|few|TRBJ1-4
CASSVTGGEKLFF
TGTGCCAGCAGCGTGACAGGTGGTGAAAAACTGTTTTTT
>TRBV18|TRBD1|.|TRBJ2-1
CASTVIRDSEQFF
TGTGCCAGTACGGTAATACGGGACAGCGAGCAGTTCTTC
>TRBV7-8|TRBD2|.|TRBJ2-5
CASSFRTRGETQYF
TGTGCCAGCAGCTTTCGGACTAGAGGGGAGACCCAGTACTTC
>TRBV7-8|.|.|TRBJ1-3
CASSLVEGIGGNTIYF
TGTGCCAGCAGCTTAGTAGAGGGTATCGGTGGAAACACCATATATTTT
>TRBV6-5|.|.|TRBJ1-3
CASSYSPGWRNTIYF
TGTGCCAGCAGTTACTCCCCAGGGTGGCGAAACACCATATATTTT
>TRBV29-1|.|.|TRBJ2-1
CSVEDTGQEQFF
TGCAGCGTTGAAGACACAGGGCAGGAGCAGTTCTTC
>TRBV7-8|.|.|TRBJ1-1
CASSLAGGSEAFF
TGTGCCAGCAGCTTGGCGGGGGGGTCTGAAGCTTTCTTT
>TRBV29-1|.|once|TRBJ2-5
CSVEFGRETQYF
TGCAGCGTTGAATTTGGACGAGAGACCCAGTACTTC
>TRBV6-6|.|few|TRBJ2-3
CASSYMGLDTQYF
TGTGCCAGCAGTTACATGGGATTAGATACGCAGTATTTT
>TRBV7-6|TRBD2|.|TRBJ2-7
CASSLGTRNEQYF
TGTGCCAGCAGCTTAGGGACTAGAAACGAGCAGTACTTC
>TRBV5-1|.|.|TRBJ2-2
CASYTGDTGELFF
TGCGCCAGCTACACTGGGGACACCGGGGAGCTGTTTTTT
>TRBV27|.|.|TRBJ2-3
CASSLLVGTFPDTQYF
TGTGCCAGCAGTTTGTTGGTAGGAACCTTTCCAGATACGCAGTATTTT
>TRBV14|.|.|TRBJ1-2
CASSQDLRQGYTF
TGTGCCAGCAGCCAAGATCTCCGCCAAGGCTACACCTTC
>TRBV5-1|.|.|TRBJ2-3
CASKVQEWSTDTQYF
TGCGCCAGCAAAGTCCAGGAATGGTCCACAGATACGCAGTATTTT
>TRBV30|TRBD1|.|TRBJ2-5
CAWSSTGGRETQYF
TGTGCCTGGAGTTCGACAGGGGGTAGGGAGACCCAGTACTTC
>TRBV19|TRBD1|.|TRBJ2-7
CASSSAGTGGYEQYF
TGTGCCAGTAGTTCCGCCGGGACAGGGGGCTACGAGCAGTACTTC
>TRBV14|.|.|TRBJ1-2
CASSQDGHYGYTF
TGTGCCAGCAGCCAAGATGGACACTATGGCTACACCTTC
>TRBV6-5|TRBD1|.|TRBJ2-7
CASRPGQGNEQYF
TGTGCCAGCAGACCGGGACAGGGGAACGAGCAGTACTTC
>TRBV7-3|.|.|TRBJ2-5
CASSPRRLETQYF
TGTGCCAGCAGCCCCCGGCGGCTTGAGACCCAGTACTTC
>TRBV30|.|.|TRBJ1-2
CAWSVYGRNGYTF
TGTGCCTGGAGTGTATATGGTCGGAACGGCTACACCTTC
>TRBV6-1|.|few|TRBJ1-1
CASRALRATEAFF
TGTGCCAGCAGAGCCTTGAGGGCCACTGAAGCTTTCTTT
>TRBV5-1|TRBD1|once|TRBJ1-1
CASSPGGLTNTEAFF
TGCGCCAGCAGCCCAGGGGGACTGACTAACACTGAAGCTTTCTTT
>TRBV7-2|TRBD1|.|TRBJ1-5
CASSYKAGGVQPQHF
TGTGCCAGCAGTTATAAGGCAGGGGGCGTTCAGCCCCAGCATTTT
>TRBV13|.|.|TRBJ1-3
CASVLIRGARAFSGNTIYF
TGTGCCAGCGTATTAATTAGGGGGGCAAGGGCATTCTCTGGAAACACCATATATTTT
>TRBV10-2|.|.|TRBJ2-7
CASSESNSPAYEQYF
TGCGCCAGCAGTGAGTCGAATAGCCCGGCCTACGAGCAGTACTTC
>TRBV5-6|TRBD1|.|TRBJ1-5
CASNGRGRGMEPQHF
TGTGCCAGCAACGGAAGGGGCAGGGGGATGGAGCCCCAGCATTTT
>TRBV14|.|few|TRBJ2-5
CASSRQIEETQYF
TGTGCCAGCAGCCGACAGATCGAGGAGACCCAGTACTTC
>TRBV30|.|.|TRBJ1-2
CAWRLYGRVVGGYTF
TGTGCCTGGAGATTATATGGCAGGGTGGTCGGTGGCTACACCTTC
>TRBV13|.|.|TRBJ2-2
CASSLTLVAAGELFF
TGTGCCAGCAGCTTAACCCTGGTGGCTGCTGGGGAGCTGTTTTTT
>TRBV28|.|.|TRBJ2-7
CASSLLGQTLYEQYF
TGTGCCAGCAGTTTACTCGGACAGACCCTCTACGAGCAGTACTTC
>TRBV2|.|.|TRBJ2-7
CASSGQSLSSYEQYF
TGTGCCAGCAGTGGTCAGTCCCTTAGCTCCTACGAGCAGTACTTC
>TRBV6-1|TRBD1|.|TRBJ1-2
CASSENRGIGGYTF
TGTGCCAGCAGTGAAAACAGGGGAATAGGTGGCTACACCTTC
>TRBV12-5|TRBD1|.|TRBJ1-2
CASGIPGQEFYTF
TGTGCTAGTGGCATCCCGGGACAGGAGTTCTACACCTTC
>TRBV19|.|few|TRBJ1-6
CASSTTQAPSPLHF
TGTGCCAGTAGTACTACACAGGCACCTTCACCCCTCCACTTT
>TRBV5-1|TRBD1|.|TRBJ1-3
CASSLTGDPGNTIYF
TGCGCCAGCAGTTTAACAGGGGACCCTGGAAACACCATATATTTT
>TRBV4-2|.|.|TRBJ1-3
CASSQDGVGNTIYF
TGTGCCAGCAGCCAAGATGGTGTCGGAAACACCATATATTTT
>TRBV9|TRBD2|.|TRBJ2-3
CASSDISGGQLDTQYF
TGTGCCAGCAGTGACATTAGCGGGGGCCAACTCGATACGCAGTATTTT
>TRBV5-1|TRBD1|.|TRBJ1-1
CASSLDRGDTEAFF
TGCGCCAGCAGCTTAGACAGGGGCGACACTGAAGCTTTCTTT
>TRBV7-2|.|.|TRBJ2-7
CASSLWAYEQYF
TGTGCCAGCAGCTTATGGGCCTACGAGCAGTACTTC
>TRBV30|.|once|TRBJ2-5
CAWSVLEETQYF
TGTGCCTGGAGTGTATTGGAGGAGACCCAGTACTTC
>TRBV29-1|.|.|TRBJ1-1
CSVVPTEAFF
TGCAGCGTTGTCCCAACGGAAGCTTTCTTT
>TRBV6-5|TRBD1|.|TRBJ1-2
CASSYSGTRGGYGYTF
TGTGCCAGCAGTTACTCGGGGACCAGGGGGGGCTATGGCTACACCTTC
>TRBV9|.|.|TRBJ1-1
CASSEFQGRNTEAFF
TGTGCCAGCAGCGAATTCCAGGGGAGAAACACTGAAGCTTTCTTT
>TRBV30|.|.|TRBJ1-6
CAWNRRRGTSPLHF
TGTGCCTGGAACCGCCGCAGGGGAACTTCACCCCTCCACTTT
>TRBV11-2|TRBD1|.|TRBJ1-1
CASSLNRGLTEAFF
TGTGCCAGCAGCCTCAACAGGGGGCTTACTGAAGCTTTCTTT
>TRBV7-2|TRBD2|.|TRBJ2-7
CASSLWTSGGYEQYF
TGTGCCAGCAGCCTCTGGACTAGCGGGGGCTACGAGCAGTACTTC
>TRBV5-6|.|.|TRBJ1-2
CASSLERVRYGYTF
TGTGCCAGCAGCTTGGAGAGGGTTCGCTATGGCTACACCTTC
>TRBV4-1|.|.|TRBJ1-1
CASSQARGADTEAFF
TGCGCCAGCAGCCAAGCGCGGGGGGCGGACACTGAAGCTTTCTTT
>TRBV28|.|once|TRBJ2-2
CASSVRVSDPGELFF
TGTGCCAGCAGTGTCCGCGTATCGGACCCCGGGGAGCTGTTTTTT
>TRBV7-8|.|.|TRBJ1-5
CASGGAYNQPQHF
TGTGCCAGCGGGGGGGCGTATAATCAGCCCCAGCATTTT